The subject of this entry is one T cell receptor (beta chain). Study processing details: Amplification with reference gene primers provided the estimates of nucleated cell counts. Assay: immunoSEQ multiplex PCR; the TCRdb copy retains only in-frame clones and omits some. V and J calls and clone size come straight from that table; D and trimming were deduced from the DNA. The sample holds roughly 200,000 clones; 80% to 90% are singletons and the top ten take around 1.6%. The data belong to a study of blood T cell repertoires in COVID-19. Study background: The origin of the acute and convalescent COVID-19 samples was the United States, Italy and Spain.

This receptor was identified in a young man with active or convalescent COVID-19. Material for sequencing was peripheral blood.

CDR3 in amino acids: CASSLLLESGELFF. The CDR3 region has the DNA TGTGCCAGCAGTTTATTACTAGAATCAGGGGAGCTGTTTTTT. The gene calls are TRBV28 and TRBJ2-2; D might be TRBD2 (5 bases). The CDR3 is 14 amino acids. With 1 base removed from V and 8 bases from J, the gap between germline ends came to 11 bases. Germline CDR1 is MDHEN and CDR2 is SYDVKM.